This TCR beta chain is from a study of cytomegalovirus exposure and HLA in healthy donors. The study's findings and limits: Investigators reported some 150 TCR beta chains as tied to cytomegalovirus. Cytomegalovirus status was reportedly diagnosed by the classifier with high specificity and sensitivity.

The germline V gene has CDR1 MNHEY and CDR2 SVGAGI. This CDR3 contains 15 residues. Trimming at V came to 4 bases and at J to 6 bases, leaving 8 bases not matched to a gene. Assay used: immunoSEQ multiplex PCR; TCRdb lists only in-frame clones, some missing. The sample lists around 190,000 clones; about 81% were seen once. In regard to this clone: The antigen is undetermined.

The sequencing input was PBMCs. The rearrangement links TRBV6-5 to TRBJ2-1, with 8 positions matching TRBD1. The receptor was isolated from a woman aged 25 to 45 in good health and CMV-seronegative. In DNA, the CDR3 is TGTGCCAGCAGTTCCGACAGGGGTTCCAGCAATGAGCAGTTCTTC. It specifies CASSSDRGSSNEQFF.